These 30 T cell receptor beta chains originate from one sample sequenced in a study of T cell responses to AZD1222 COVID-19 vaccine. Measured with immunoSEQ multiplex PCR; TCRdb has only the in-frame clones, and not every one. The table lists roughly 150,000 clones, more than 90% of them singletons. The specimen was peripheral blood, collected on day 0 of AZD1222 vaccination. All receptors come from an adult in good health.

The rearrangement joins TRBV27 to TRBJ2-7; 7 bases line up with TRBD2. J gave up 1 base and V 3 bases, and 6 bases lay outside the gene matches. The CDR3 contains 15 residues. CDR1 and CDR2 from the germline V gene are MNHEY and SMNVEV (reference sequence). CDR3 loop: CASSLSGGSSYEQYF. The DNA for the CDR3 is TGTGCCAGCAGTTTGTCGGGGGGATCTTCCTACGAGCAGTACTTC.

This sequence joins TRBV7-2 and TRBJ1-1; tentative D call: TRBD1 (5 bases). Per germline, CDR1 SGHTA and CDR2 FQGNSA. The V end lost 7 bases, the J end lost 5 bases, and 14 bases lay between the germline ends. The CDR3 totals 13 residues. CDR3 nucleotides: TGTGCCAGCACCCCGAGGGGTAGAACTGAAGCTTTCTTT. It yields the protein CASTPRGRTEAFF.

The J gene is TRBJ1-2, the V gene TRBV11-2; 8 bases agree with TRBD1. Trimming cost V 2 bases and J 7 bases; bases outside gene matches: 6. Germline CDR1 reads SGHAT; CDR2 reads FQNNGV. The CDR3 length is 14 residues. The CDR3 loop is CASSLTGGWSGYTF. The CDR3 nucleotides read TGTGCCAGCAGCTTAACAGGGGGGTGGTCTGGCTACACCTTC.

This chain connects TRBV6-6 to TRBJ2-7, with TRBD1 matching 7 bases. The CDR3 length is 14 residues. The ends lost 6 bases at V and 2 bases at J; junction bases unmatched: 7. CDR1 is MNHNY and CDR2 is SVGAGI in the germline V gene (reference sequence). This chain's CDR3 is CASRPPGQTYEQYF. The CDR3 DNA sequence: TGTGCCAGCAGGCCGCCGGGACAGACCTACGAGCAGTACTTC.

The chain employs TRBV18 and TRBJ2-7, with 12 bases matching TRBD1. V lost 4 bases, J lost 4 bases, and 5 bases stayed unmatched. The CDR3 length is 15 residues. Germline-derived CDR1 and CDR2 are KGHSH and LQKENI. CDR3 sequence (DNA): TGTGCCAGCTCACACGGGACAGGGGGCGAATACGAGCAGTACTTC. It specifies CASSHGTGGEYEQYF. The whole variable domain, filled in from reference TRBV18 and TRBJ2-7, reads NAGVMQNPRHLVRRRGQEARLRCSPMKGHSHVYWYRQLPEEGLKFMVYLQKENIIDESGMPKERFSAEFPKEGPSILRIQQVVRGDSAAYFCASSHGTGGEYEQYFGPGTRLTVT.

The chain carries TRBV6-4 and TRBJ2-2; 8 bases fit TRBD2. The CDR3 consists of 14 residues. V was clipped by 4 bases and J by 5 bases; unmatched bases: 3. Germline V gene sequence: CDR1 MRHNA, CDR2 SNTAGT. CDR3 sequence reads: CASSVGTSTGELFF. CDR3 sequence (DNA): TGTGCCAGCAGTGTTGGGACTAGTACCGGGGAGCTGTTTTTT.

This chain joins TRBV30 and TRBJ2-5, with 10 bases lining up with TRBD1. V trimming: 7 bases; J trimming: 4 bases; junction bases outside the gene matches: 3. Germline lookup yields CDR1 GTSNPN and CDR2 SVGIG (reference sequence). CDR3 length equals 12 residues. This CDR3 reads CASDRGSETQYF. CDR3 nucleotides: TGTGCCTCGGACAGGGGGTCAGAGACCCAGTACTTC.

This clone was counted only a few times. This chain joins TRBV7-3 and TRBJ2-2, with TRBD1 as a possible D gene (7 bases). Germline CDR1 is SGHTA and CDR2 is FQGTGA. The CDR3 covers 16 residues. Deletions cut 2 bases from V and 5 bases from J, with 15 bases between. The CDR3 nucleotides read TGTGCCAGCAGCTTACGGGACAGTGGAGGGACCGGGGAGCTGTTTTTT. This encodes CASSLRDSGGTGELFF. Full variable domain (outside the CDR3, taken from reference TRBV7-3 and TRBJ2-2): GAGVSQTPSNKVTEKGKYVELRCDPISGHTALYWYRQSLGQGPEFLIYFQGTGAADDSGLPNDRFFAVRPEGSVSTLKIQRTERGDSAVYLCASSLRDSGGTGELFFGEGSRLTVL.

CDR3 nucleotides: TGTGCCAGTAGAATAAGGGCGGGATCTAGTCCCTGGGAGCAGTTCTTC. The encoded protein is CASRIRAGSSPWEQFF. The chain joins TRBV19 to TRBJ2-1; TRBD2 might be the D (6 bases). Germline CDR1 LNHDA, CDR2 SQIVND (reference sequence). This CDR3 comprises 16 residues. Trimming cost V 6 bases and J 10 bases, with 25 bases left between them.

The genes are TRBV14 and TRBJ1-1; D is ambiguous. Trimming shortened V by 5 bases and J by 1 base, and 14 bases separated the two germline ends. Germline CDR1 reads SGHDN; CDR2 reads FVKESK. CDR3 length: 15 amino acids. CDR3 sequence: CASSTAGAANTEAFF. The CDR3 nucleotides read TGTGCCAGCAGCACTGCCGGAGCGGCGAACACTGAAGCTTTCTTT.

The chain uses TRBV10-3 and TRBJ1-6; D remains unclear. The V end was cut by 8 bases, the J end by 6 bases, with 14 bases between. CDR3 length: 14 residues. Germline CDR1 reads ENHRY; CDR2 reads SYGVKD. The CDR3 DNA follows: TGTGCCATCTCAAAGTCAGAAGGTAATTCACCCCTCCACTTT. This translates into CAISKSEGNSPLHF.

The chain couples TRBV6-5 to TRBJ2-3; maybe TRBD2 (6 bases). The CDR3 contains 13 residues. Germline values: CDR1 MNHEY, CDR2 SVGAGI. The V gene lost 8 bases and the J gene lost 4 bases, with 13 bases spanning the gap. DNA of the CDR3: TGTGCCAGCGGGACTTCATTATCAGATACGCAGTATTTT. Translation: CASGTSLSDTQYF.

The gene calls are TRBV12-5 and TRBJ1-1; 8 bases fit TRBD1. The trim removed 7 bases at V and 3 bases at J, leaving 10 bases unmatched. This CDR3 is built from 15 residues. The V gene's germline CDR1 is LGHNT and CDR2 FRNRAP. The chain's CDR3 is CASVSLDRGYTEAFF. In nucleotides, the CDR3 is TGTGCTAGTGTTTCCCTTGACAGGGGTTACACTGAAGCTTTCTTT.

V and J are TRBV6-5 and TRBJ1-1; 9 bases are a match to TRBD1. This CDR3 region has 13 residues. Trimming cost V 6 bases and J 6 bases; bases outside gene matches: 5. In germline, CDR1 is MNHEY, CDR2 SVGAGI. CDR3 sequence (DNA): TGTGCCAGCAGGCACGACAGGGGGTCTGAAGCTTTCTTT. Translation gives CASRHDRGSEAFF.

The chain combines TRBV5-5 with TRBJ2-1, with 7 bases aligning to TRBD1. CDR3 length: 16 residues. CDR1 and CDR2 (germline): SGHKS, YYEKEE (reference sequence). Losses at the gene ends were 4 bases for V and 5 bases for J; bases not matched to a gene: 12. In DNA form, the CDR3 reads TGTGCCAGCAGCCCCCGGGACAGTAGGATCAACAATGAGCAGTTCTTC. Amino acid sequence: CASSPRDSRINNEQFF. Full variable domain (missing parts from reference TRBV5-5 and TRBJ2-1): DAGVTQSPTHLIKTRGQQVTLRCSPISGHKSVSWYQQVLGQGPQFIFQYYEKEERGRGNFPDRFSARQFPNYSSELNVNALLLGDSALYLCASSPRDSRINNEQFFGPGTRLTVL.

The genes are TRBV6-6 and TRBJ1-1; D uncertain. Germline V gene data show CDR1 as MNHNY and CDR2 as SVGAGI (reference sequence). This CDR3 is built from 14 residues. V was clipped by 6 bases and J by 4 bases, with 15 bases between them. The CDR3 DNA reads TGTGCCAGCAGATCCCACGACTGGACCACTGAAGCTTTCTTT. Its translation is CASRSHDWTTEAFF.

V usage is TRBV5-6 and J usage is TRBJ1-6; TRBD1 aligns across 7 bases. V shed 3 bases, J shed 10 bases, and the junction held 10 bases outside the gene matches. This CDR3 comprises 15 residues. Germline V CDR1 and CDR2: SGHDT, YYEEEE. The CDR3 DNA reads TGTGCCAGCAGCTCCTACAGGGGAGGAGGATCACCCCTCCACTTT. Encoded protein: CASSSYRGGGSPLHF. Full variable domain (remainder filled in from reference TRBV5-6 and TRBJ1-6): DAGVTQSPTHLIKTRGQQVTLRCSPKSGHDTVSWYQQALGQGPQFIFQYYEEEERQRGNFPDRFSGHQFPNYSSELNVNALLLGDSALYLCASSSYRGGGSPLHFGNGTRLTVT.

This clone was counted between two and nine times. This chain joins TRBV19 and TRBJ1-1, with unresolved D. The CDR3 spans 14 residues. The V gene lost 1 base and the J gene lost 3 bases, with 9 bases spanning the gap. The germline V gene has CDR1 LNHDA and CDR2 SQIVND (reference sequence). The CDR3 region is CASSIAGIDTEAFF. Here the CDR3 DNA reads TGTGCCAGTAGTATAGCTGGGATAGACACTGAAGCTTTCTTT.

V gene TRBV6-6 combines with J gene TRBJ1-6; D not resolved. Germline V gene sequence: CDR1 MNHNY, CDR2 SVGAGI (reference sequence). Deletions cut 6 bases from V and 5 bases from J, with 14 bases between. There are 15 residues in the CDR3. Here the CDR3 DNA reads TGTGCCAGCAGAACGGTACAGCGCGATAATTCACCCCTCCACTTT. It yields the protein CASRTVQRDNSPLHF.

The chain uses TRBV7-8 and TRBJ2-5; D gene ambiguous. CDR1 and CDR2 from the germline V gene are SGHVS and FQNEAQ. This CDR3 region has 13 residues. The ends were cut back, 1 base at V and 6 bases at J, with 9 bases in the middle. The CDR3, as DNA: TGTGCCAGCAGCTTAGAACTGAAAAAGACCCAGTACTTC. It yields the protein CASSLELKKTQYF.

The chain employs TRBV24-1 and TRBJ2-7, with 8 bases that match TRBD1. Trimming at V came to 8 bases and at J to 3 bases, leaving 14 bases not matched to a gene. This CDR3 spans 16 amino acids. Germline CDR1 KGHDR, CDR2 SFDVKD. CDR3 in amino acids: CATTGTGYLGDYEQYF. CDR3 sequence (DNA): TGTGCCACCACCGGGACAGGTTATCTAGGTGACTACGAGCAGTACTTC.

This sequence joins TRBV7-2 and TRBJ2-7; 8 bases match TRBD2. CDR1 and CDR2 from the germline V gene are SGHTA and FQGNSA. V lost 4 bases, J lost 2 bases, and 4 bases stayed unmatched. The CDR3 loop spans 14 amino acids. The CDR3 loop is CASSSRGGPYEQYF. Here the CDR3 DNA reads TGTGCCAGCAGCTCCCGGGGGGGCCCCTACGAGCAGTACTTC.

The rearrangement uses TRBV19 and TRBJ1-1, with a possible D match to TRBD1 (6 bases). The CDR3 has 15 residues. The germline V gene encodes CDR1 LNHDA and CDR2 SQIVND (reference sequence). V gave up 5 bases and J gave up 9 bases, with 22 bases separating them. CDR3 sequence reads: CASSGDKFVSSKAFF. In nucleotides, the CDR3 is TGTGCCAGTAGTGGGGACAAATTCGTTTCCTCAAAAGCTTTCTTT.

This chain links TRBV19 with TRBJ2-4; D perhaps matches TRBD2 (6 bases). Trimming left V 7 bases short and J 1 base short, with 14 bases between. Germline CDR1 and CDR2: LNHDA and SQIVND (reference sequence). The CDR3 is made up of 15 amino acids. The chain's CDR3 is CASMGGARAKNIQYF. The CDR3 coding sequence is TGTGCCAGTATGGGGGGAGCAAGGGCCAAAAACATTCAGTACTTC. Complete variable domain (other parts from reference TRBV19 and TRBJ2-4): DGGITQSPKYLFRKEGQNVTLSCEQNLNHDAMYWYRQDPGQGLRLIYYSQIVNDFQKGDIAEGYSVSREKKESFPLTVTSAQKNPTAFYLCASMGGARAKNIQYFGAGTRLSVL.

The chain carries TRBV11-1 and TRBJ2-7, with 7 bases fitting TRBD1. After removal of 3 bases from V and 4 bases from J, the junction contained 6 bases not matched to a gene. The CDR3 runs to 14 residues. Per germline, CDR1 SGHAT and CDR2 FQDESV (reference sequence). As DNA, the CDR3 is TGTGCCAGCAGCTTTGGGACAGTAGGGTACGAGCAGTACTTC. This translates into CASSFGTVGYEQYF.

The chain combines TRBV28 with TRBJ1-5, with unresolved D. Germline V gene sequence: CDR1 MDHEN, CDR2 SYDVKM. The CDR3 has 16 amino acids. Trimming took 4 bases from V and 3 from J, leaving 16 bases between them. CDR3 nucleotide sequence: TGTGCCAGCAGTTCGGCAGACCGAGGATCCAATCAGCCCCAGCATTTT. Protein: CASSSADRGSNQPQHF.

The chain is built from TRBV18 and TRBJ2-7; 9 bases match TRBD2. Germline V gene lookup returns CDR1 KGHSH and CDR2 LQKENI. The junction had 7 bases not matched to a gene; V was cut back by 3 bases and J by 7 bases. This CDR3 spans 14 amino acids. The CDR3 DNA sequence: TGTGCCAGCTCACCGCGGGAGGGCTTAGAAGAGCAGTACTTC. Protein: CASSPREGLEEQYF.

The rearrangement links TRBV7-2 to TRBJ1-1; TRBD1 is a possible D gene (5 bases). This CDR3 comprises 13 residues. Trimming took 4 bases from V and 7 from J, leaving 13 bases between them. Looked up from germline, CDR1 is SGHTA and CDR2 is FQGNSA. For the CDR3, the DNA is TGTGCCAGCAGCTCGAACGGGGCCGGTGAAGCTTTCTTT. Amino acid sequence: CASSSNGAGEAFF.

The CDR3 spells CATKDFANTGELFF. The CDR3 DNA reads as TGCGCCACTAAGGACTTCGCGAACACCGGGGAGCTGTTTTTT. This chain joins TRBV4-1 and TRBJ2-2, with D perhaps TRBD2 (5 bases). The CDR3 runs 14 residues. V shed 10 bases and J shed 0 bases, with 12 bases lying between them. CDR1 and CDR2 from the germline V gene are MGHRA and YSYEKL.

J is TRBJ2-3 and V is TRBV7-3, with 15 bases that match TRBD2. Germline-derived CDR1 and CDR2 are SGHTA and FQGTGA. The V segment lost 0 bases and the J segment 4 bases; nucleotides outside the gene matches: 2. This CDR3 spans 17 amino acids. The CDR3 here is CASSLTGLAGGADTQYF. DNA for the CDR3: TGTGCCAGCAGCTTAACGGGACTAGCGGGAGGCGCAGATACGCAGTATTTT.